This paragraph covers one T cell receptor (beta chain) sequence. Its antigen is currently not known. The sample holds no much larger clone one base away, and base qualities are not on file. This specimen belongs to a study of Ad26.COV2.S vaccination and SARS-CoV-2 variants (dated by TCRdb to the early 2020s). About the investigation overall: Donors in the vaccine arm were drawn from COV1001, a phase I-IIa trial of Ad26.COV2.S in healthy adults that was multicentre, randomized, double-blind and placebo-controlled. Participants in the trial were split at random into five groups of five each, receiving low-dose or high-dose Ad26.COV2.S once or twice, or else placebo on both occasions. Dosing of Ad26.COV2.S was intramuscular, at either 5x10^10 or 1x10^11 viral particles, delivered as one shot or as two shots spaced 56 days apart. Investigators did not know the trial group allocation while performing experiments and assessing outcomes. Sequencing of the TCRbeta repertoire served to evaluate the specificity and breadth of SARS-CoV-2-reactive T cell receptors following Ad26.COV2.S vaccination. A total of 32 samples were included in the TCR-sequenced set, comprising around 19 Ad26.COV2.S vaccine recipients, 5 placebo recipients and 8 SARS-CoV-2 convalescent individuals. The research as a whole found: Ad26.COV2.S recipients had higher spike-specific TCR breadth than placebo recipients (P = 0.0014). Comparing responses between vaccine doses or regimens was not something the study was powered to do. Vaccine and placebo recipients had comparable non-spike TCR breadth, which fits with the vaccine containing only spike. After vaccination, substantial breadth of spike-specific CD8+ and CD4+ T cell responses was reported. The authors noted that the TCR breadth and depth analyses may have underestimated total T cell responses.

The immunoSEQ Assay was the method used to sequence TCRbeta CDR3 regions. After extraction, genomic DNA underwent amplification by bias-controlled multiplex PCR, followed by high-throughput sequencing. Processing in the source paper ran as follows. To quantify the absolute abundance of each unique TCRbeta CDR3 region, sequences were collapsed and filtered. T cell fraction was estimated by normalization of TCRbeta template counts to usable DNA, with usable DNA being measured through amplification of reference genes present in all nucleated cells. Repertoire TCRs were annotated as SARS-CoV-2-specific when V gene, CDR3 amino acid sequence and J gene were exactly matched to a known reactive TCR set. The reference SARS-CoV-2 TCR set was derived from MIRA and filtered for enrichment in COVID-19-positive ImmuneCODE repertoires, a step that removed public or cross-reactive TCRs. Based on the MIRA antigens, annotated TCRs were further analysed at the level of specific ORF or position within ORF. Breadth was defined as the number of annotated unique rearrangements divided by the total number of unique productive rearrangements, and depth was defined as the summed frequency of the annotated unique rearrangements. Two-sided Wilcoxon rank-sum tests were applied when comparing TCR breadth between groups. Not all clones reach the TCRdb copy of this immuneACCESS table, which keeps in-frame sequences only. Checked studies attribute under half of the gap to unresolved V genes and leave the rest unexplained. V and J calls and clone size follow that table, whereas D and trimming were derived from the DNA. A total of roughly 460,000 clones appear in this sample, 89% of them only once. The biggest ten clones account for 1.5% to 2% of the sample.

Based on the germline V gene, the CDR1 and CDR2 sequences are MGHRA and YSYEKL. From its cysteine to its phenylalanine, the CDR3 spans 14 amino acids. Only the CDR3 portion is preserved as DNA: 42 bases, with reading frame beginning at the first base. The V and J ends are trimmed by 4 bases and 3 bases, leaving 9 bases between them. This specimen's treatment or condition label, interpreted: 19 received Ad26.COV2.S at low or high dose, single or two shots; 5 received placebo; per-sample allocation not given. For vaccine and placebo recipients, repertoires were sequenced using samples collected on day 63 after the first injection. Cohort 1b enrolled roughly 25 adults aged 18-55 years at a single site in Boston, USA, between 29 July and 7 August 2020. As a vaccine, Ad26.COV2.S was a replication-incompetent adenovirus type 26 vector that expressed a prefusion-stabilized SARS-CoV-2 spike protein derived from the original Wuhan strain.

The rearrangement joined TRBV4-1 to TRBJ1-4, with the D gene not clear enough to name. The clonotype was recovered from a person aged 18 to 65 who received the Ad26.COV2.S COVID-19 vaccine or a placebo. The sequencing here drew on peripheral blood, taken in a trial of Ad26.COV2.S vaccine versus placebo. For the CDR3, the sequence is CASSRGPSNEKLFF. The sequenced DNA: TGCGCCAGCAGCCGAGGACCCTCTAATGAAAAACTGTTTTTT.